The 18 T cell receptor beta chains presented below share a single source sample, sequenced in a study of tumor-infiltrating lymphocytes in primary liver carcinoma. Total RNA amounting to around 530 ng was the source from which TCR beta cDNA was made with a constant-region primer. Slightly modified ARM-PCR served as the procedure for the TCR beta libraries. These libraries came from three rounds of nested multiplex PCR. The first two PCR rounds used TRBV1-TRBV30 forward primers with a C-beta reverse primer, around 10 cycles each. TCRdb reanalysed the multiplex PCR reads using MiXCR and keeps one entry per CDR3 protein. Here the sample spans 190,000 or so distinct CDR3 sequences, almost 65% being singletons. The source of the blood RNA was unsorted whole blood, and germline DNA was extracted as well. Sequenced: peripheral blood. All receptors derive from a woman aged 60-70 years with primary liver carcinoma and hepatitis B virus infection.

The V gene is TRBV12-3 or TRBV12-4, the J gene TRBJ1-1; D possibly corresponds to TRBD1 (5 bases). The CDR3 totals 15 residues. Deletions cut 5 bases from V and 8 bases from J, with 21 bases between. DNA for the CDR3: TGTGCCAGCAGTCCCCTCTCGGGGGTGCTTTCCGAAGCTTTCTTT. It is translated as CASSPLSGVLSEAFF.

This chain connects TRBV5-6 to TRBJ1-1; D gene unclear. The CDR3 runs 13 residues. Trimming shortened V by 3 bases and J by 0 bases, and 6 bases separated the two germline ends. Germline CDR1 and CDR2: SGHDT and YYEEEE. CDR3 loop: CASSSELNTEAFF. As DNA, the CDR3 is TGTGCCAGCAGCTCGGAACTGAACACTGAAGCTTTCTTT.

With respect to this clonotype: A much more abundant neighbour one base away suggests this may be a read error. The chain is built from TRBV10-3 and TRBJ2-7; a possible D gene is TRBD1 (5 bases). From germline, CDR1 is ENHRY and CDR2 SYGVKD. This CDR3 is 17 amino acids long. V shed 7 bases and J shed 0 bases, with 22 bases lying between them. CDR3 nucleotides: TGTGCCATCATTCGGACATGGAATCTCCAAGCCTCCTACGAGCAGTACTTC. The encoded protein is CAIIRTWNLQASYEQYF.

CDR3 sequence reads: CAIQGTQGNEQFF. The CDR3 nucleotides are TGTGCCATCCAAGGGACTCAAGGTAATGAGCAGTTCTTC. The chain has TRBV10-3 and TRBJ2-1, with D tentatively TRBD2 (6 bases). V gave up 8 bases and J gave up 7 bases, with 15 bases separating them. CDR1 is ENHRY, CDR2 SYGVKD, per germline. The CDR3 loop spans 13 amino acids.

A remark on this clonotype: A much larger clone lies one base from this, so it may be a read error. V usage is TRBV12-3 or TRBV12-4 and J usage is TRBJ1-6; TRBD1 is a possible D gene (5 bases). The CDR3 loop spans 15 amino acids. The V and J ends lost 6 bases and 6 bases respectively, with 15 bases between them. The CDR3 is CASRYAGTVNSPLHF. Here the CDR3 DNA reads TGTGCCAGCAGGTACGCCGGGACTGTTAATTCACCCCTCCACTTT.

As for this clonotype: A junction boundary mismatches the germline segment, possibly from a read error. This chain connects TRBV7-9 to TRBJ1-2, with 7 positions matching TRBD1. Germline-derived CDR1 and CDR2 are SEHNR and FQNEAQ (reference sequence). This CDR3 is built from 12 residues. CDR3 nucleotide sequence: TGCGCCAGCACCCCCTCCCAGACAGGGATTCCCTTC. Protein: CASTPSQTGIPF.

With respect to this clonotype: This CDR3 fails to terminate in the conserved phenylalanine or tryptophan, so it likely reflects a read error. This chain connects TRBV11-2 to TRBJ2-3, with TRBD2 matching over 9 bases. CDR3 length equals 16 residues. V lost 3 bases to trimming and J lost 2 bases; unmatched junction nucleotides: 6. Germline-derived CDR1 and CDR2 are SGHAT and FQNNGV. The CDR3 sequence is CASSFRTSASTDTQYL. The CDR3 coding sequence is TGTGCCAGCAGCTTCAGGACTAGCGCGTCCACAGATACGCAGTATCTT.

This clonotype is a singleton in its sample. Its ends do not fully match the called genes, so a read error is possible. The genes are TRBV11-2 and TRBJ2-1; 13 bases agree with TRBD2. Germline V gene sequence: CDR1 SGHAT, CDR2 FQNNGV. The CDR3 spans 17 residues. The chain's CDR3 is CASCFRTSGSSYNEQFF. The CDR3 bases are TGTGCCAGCTGCTTCAGGACTAGCGGGAGCTCCTACAATGAACAGTTCTTC. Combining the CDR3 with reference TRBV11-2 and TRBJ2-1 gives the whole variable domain EAGVAQSPRYKIIEKRQSVAFWCNPISGHATLYWYQQILGQGPKLLIQFQNNGVVDDSQLPKDRFSAERLKGVDSTLKIQPAKLEDSAVYLCASCFRTSGSSYNEQFFGPGTRLTVL.

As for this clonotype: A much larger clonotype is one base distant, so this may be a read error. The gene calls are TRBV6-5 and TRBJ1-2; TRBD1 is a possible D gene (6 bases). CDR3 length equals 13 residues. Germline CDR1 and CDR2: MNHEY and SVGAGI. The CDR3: CASRGTLYYVYTF. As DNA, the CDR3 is TGTGCCAGCAGGGGGACACTTTACTATGTCTACACCTTC.

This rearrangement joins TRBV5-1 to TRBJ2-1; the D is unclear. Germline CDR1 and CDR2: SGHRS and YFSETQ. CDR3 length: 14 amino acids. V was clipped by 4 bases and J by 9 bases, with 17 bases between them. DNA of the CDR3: TGCGCCAGCAGCCCATCTTCTAGTTCCAGTGAGCAGTTCTTC. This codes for CASSPSSSSSEQFF.

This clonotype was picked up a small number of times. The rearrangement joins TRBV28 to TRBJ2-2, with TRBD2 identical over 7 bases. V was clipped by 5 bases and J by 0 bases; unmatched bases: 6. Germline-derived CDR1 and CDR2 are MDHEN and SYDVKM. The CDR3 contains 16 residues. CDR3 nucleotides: TGTGCCAGCAGTGCGGGGGACGCCGCGAACACCGGGGAGCTGTTTTTT. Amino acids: CASSAGDAANTGELFF.

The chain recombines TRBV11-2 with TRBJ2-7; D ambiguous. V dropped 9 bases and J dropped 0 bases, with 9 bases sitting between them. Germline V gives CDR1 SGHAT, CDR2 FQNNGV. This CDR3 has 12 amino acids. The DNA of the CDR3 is TGTGCCAGTAACCCGAGCTCCTACGAGCAGTACTTC. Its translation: CASNPSSYEQYF.

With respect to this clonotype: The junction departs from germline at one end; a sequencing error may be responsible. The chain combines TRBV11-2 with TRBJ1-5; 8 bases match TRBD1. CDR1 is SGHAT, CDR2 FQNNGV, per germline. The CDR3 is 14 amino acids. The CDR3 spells CASSASQGGQSQLF. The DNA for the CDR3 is TGTGCCAGCAGCGCCTCACAGGGGGGTCAGTCCCAGCTTTTT.

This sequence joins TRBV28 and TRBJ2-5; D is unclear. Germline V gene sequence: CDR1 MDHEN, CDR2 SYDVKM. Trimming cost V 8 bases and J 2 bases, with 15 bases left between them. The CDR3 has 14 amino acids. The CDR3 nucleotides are TGTGCCAGCGTGGGCACCCTGGGGCAAGAGACCCAGTACTTC. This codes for CASVGTLGQETQYF.

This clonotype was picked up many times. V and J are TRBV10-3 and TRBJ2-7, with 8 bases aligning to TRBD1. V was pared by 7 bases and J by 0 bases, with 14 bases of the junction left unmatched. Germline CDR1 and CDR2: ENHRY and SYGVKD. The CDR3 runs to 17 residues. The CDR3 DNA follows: TGTGCCATCATTCGGACAGGGAATCTCCAAGCCTCCTACGAGCAGTACTTC. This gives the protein CAIIRTGNLQASYEQYF.

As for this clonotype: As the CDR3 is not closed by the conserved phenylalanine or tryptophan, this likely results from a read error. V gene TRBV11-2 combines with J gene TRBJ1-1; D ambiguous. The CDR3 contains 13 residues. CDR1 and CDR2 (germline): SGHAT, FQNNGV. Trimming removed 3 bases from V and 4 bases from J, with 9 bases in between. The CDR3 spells CASSFARGTEAFI. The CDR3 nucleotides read TGTGCCAGCAGCTTCGCTCGTGGCACTGAAGCTTTCATT.

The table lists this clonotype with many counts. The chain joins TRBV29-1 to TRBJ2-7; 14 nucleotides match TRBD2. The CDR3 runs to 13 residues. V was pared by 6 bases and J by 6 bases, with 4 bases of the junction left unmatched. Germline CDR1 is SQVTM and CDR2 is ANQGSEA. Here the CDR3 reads CSVPGLAGVEQYF. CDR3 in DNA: TGCAGCGTGCCGGGACTAGCGGGAGTCGAGCAGTACTTC.

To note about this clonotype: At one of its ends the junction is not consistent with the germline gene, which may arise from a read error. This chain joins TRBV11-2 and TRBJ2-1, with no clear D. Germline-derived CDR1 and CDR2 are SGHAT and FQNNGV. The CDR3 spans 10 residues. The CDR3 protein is CANSYSEQSF. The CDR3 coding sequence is TGTGCCAACAGCTACAGTGAGCAGTCCTTC.